Listed below are T cell receptor beta chains from one sample, sequenced in a study of OX40 agonist ivuxolimab in advanced cancers. The method was immunoSEQ multiplex PCR; TCRdb's version includes in-frame clones alone and lacks a portion of them. This table holds tens of thousands of clones, 85% to 95% found once. The source was CD4+ or CD8+ T cells sorted from blood, collected in a trial of the OX40 agonist ivuxolimab. All receptors come from an adult with an advanced solid tumor such as melanoma, head and neck, liver or kidney cancer. The CDR3 runs from the conserved cysteine through the conserved F or W. Fields, in order: V gene, D gene, CDR3 length, clone size, J gene, CDR3 DNA, CDR3 protein. The D gene is left open where the match is weak. Clone size is given for some rows only: seen once, a few or many times, or a class if the clone is expanded.

TRBV7-9	TRBD2	14	-	TRBJ2-1	TGTGCCAGCAGCTCTAGCGGGACTGACAATGAGCAGTTCTTC	CASSSSGTDNEQFF
TRBV6-1	-	13	-	TRBJ2-7	TGTGCCAGCAGCAGGACGGAGACCTACGAGCAGTACTTC	CASSRTETYEQYF
TRBV29-1	-	12	-	TRBJ2-2	TGCAGCGCCGACGCGAACACCGGGGAGCTGTTTTTT	CSADANTGELFF
TRBV21-1	-	11	-	TRBJ2-1	TGTGCCAGCAGCAAACGCAATGAGCAGTTCTTC	CASSKRNEQFF
TRBV16	-	16	-	TRBJ1-2	TGTGCCAGCAGCCAAGTCGCGGCAGTCCTTAACTATGGCTACACCTTC	CASSQVAAVLNYGYTF
TRBV6-5	-	15	-	TRBJ2-7	TGTGCCAGCCTCGACCCGGGACACCAGTCCTACGAGCAGTACTTC	CASLDPGHQSYEQYF
TRBV28	-	15	-	TRBJ2-7	TGTGCCAGCAGGTCTCCCCGGCAGGGTTTGTACGAGCAGTACTTC	CASRSPRQGLYEQYF
TRBV9	-	15	-	TRBJ1-4	TGTGCCAGCAGCGTAGAGGCCACTTGGAATGAAAAACTGTTTTTT	CASSVEATWNEKLFF
TRBV27	TRBD2	15	once	TRBJ2-1	TGTGCCAGCAGTTTTGGGACTAGCGGGCTCAATGAGCAGTTCTTC	CASSFGTSGLNEQFF
TRBV9	-	13	-	TRBJ1-5	TGTGCCAGCAGCGTAAAGGCCGATCAGCCCCAGCATTTT	CASSVKADQPQHF
TRBV6-5	-	11	-	TRBJ2-1	TGTGCCAGCAGCACCAGGAATGAGCAGTTCTTC	CASSTRNEQFF
TRBV9	-	14	-	TRBJ2-6	TGTGCCAGCACAAGAGACAGTGGGGCCAACGTCCTGACTTTC	CASTRDSGANVLTF
TRBV29-1	TRBD2	19	once	TRBJ2-1	TGCAGCGTTGAAGATAATCCCCTAGCGGGAGGGCACGGGGGAATTGAGCAGTTCTTC	CSVEDNPLAGGHGGIEQFF
TRBV10-2	TRBD1	16	-	TRBJ2-7	TGCGCCAGCAGCGCCATAGACAGGGTCCAACGCTACGAGCAGTACTTC	CASSAIDRVQRYEQYF
TRBV28	-	13	-	TRBJ1-1	TGTGCCAGCAGTTTATCGGGGAACACTGAAGCTTTCTTT	CASSLSGNTEAFF
TRBV28	-	14	-	TRBJ2-7	TGTGCCAGCAGTATGGCCGGCGGGTCCTACGAGCAGTACTTC	CASSMAGGSYEQYF
TRBV5-1	TRBD2	16	-	TRBJ2-1	TGCGCCAGCAGCACTTCCGGGACTAGCGCTTACAATGAGCAGTTCTTC	CASSTSGTSAYNEQFF
TRBV6-5	-	16	-	TRBJ1-1	TGTGCCAGCAGTTACTCTGAGGGAATCATGAACACTGAAGCTTTCTTT	CASSYSEGIMNTEAFF
TRBV30	-	12	-	TRBJ2-2	TGTGCCTGGAGTGTACTTAGCGGGGAGCTGTTTTTT	CAWSVLSGELFF
TRBV30	-	19	-	TRBJ2-3	TGTGCCTGGAGGGACACTGGGGCGGGGAGGTGGTCGGCCACAGATACGCAGTATTTT	CAWRDTGAGRWSATDTQYF
TRBV9	TRBD2	17	-	TRBJ2-1	TGTGCCAGCAGCGAAACCGCCGGGACTAGCGGGAGTTATGAGCAGTTCTTC	CASSETAGTSGSYEQFF
TRBV4-2	-	16	-	TRBJ1-1	TGTGCCAGCAGCCAAGATCCGGGGGGAGGGAACACTGAAGCTTTCTTT	CASSQDPGGGNTEAFF
TRBV4-1	TRBD2	14	-	TRBJ2-7	TGCGCCAGCAGCCCCAGCGGGAGGGGTGGAGAGCAGTACTTC	CASSPSGRGGEQYF
TRBV28	-	14	medium-sized	TRBJ2-1	TGTGCCAGCAGTCCCCAGGTGGACTACAATGAGCAGTTCTTC	CASSPQVDYNEQFF
TRBV9	TRBD2	17	-	TRBJ2-1	TGTGCCAGCAGCGTATTTGACGGGAGGGCTATAGACAATGAGCAGTTCTTC	CASSVFDGRAIDNEQFF
TRBV6-6	-	15	-	TRBJ2-3	TGTGCCAGCAGTTACGACGGTACTGCCCAAGATACGCAGTATTTT	CASSYDGTAQDTQYF
TRBV29-1	-	13	-	TRBJ2-3	TGCAGCGTTGACGGCGGTAGCACAGATACGCAGTATTTT	CSVDGGSTDTQYF
TRBV5-1	-	14	-	TRBJ1-3	TGCGCCAGCAGATCCCCGGGCTCTGGAAACACCATATATTTT	CASRSPGSGNTIYF
TRBV30	TRBD2	15	-	TRBJ2-5	TGTGCCTGGAGTTGGGCTAGCGGCCACCAAGAGACCCAGTACTTC	CAWSWASGHQETQYF
TRBV7-9	-	13	-	TRBJ2-7	TGTGCCAGCAGCTCCGGACCGGCGAACGAGCAGTACTTC	CASSSGPANEQYF
TRBV11-1	TRBD2	13	-	TRBJ2-7	TGTGCCAGCAGCGCGACTAGCGGGTACGAGCAGTACTTC	CASSATSGYEQYF
TRBV9	-	15	-	TRBJ2-1	TGTGCCAGCAGCGTAGCAAGGTCCTCCTACAATGAGCAGTTCTTC	CASSVARSSYNEQFF
TRBV5-6	TRBD1	15	-	TRBJ2-7	TGTGCCAGCAGCTTGGCCTGGGGACAGAACTACGAGCAGTACTTC	CASSLAWGQNYEQYF
TRBV10-3	-	13	once	TRBJ1-2	TGTGCCGTACGGGCTGACACGACCTATGGCTACACCTTC	CAVRADTTYGYTF
TRBV6-5	TRBD1	13	-	TRBJ2-7	TGTGCCAGCAACGGACAGGGAAGCTACGAGCAGTACTTC	CASNGQGSYEQYF
TRBV6-5	-	15	-	TRBJ2-1	TGTGCCAGCAGTTACCTACAGGGTGAGGGCAATGAGCAGTTCTTC	CASSYLQGEGNEQFF
TRBV28	-	17	-	TRBJ2-7	TGTGCCAGCAGACTTGGGCCCGGGACAACAAGCTCCTACGAGCAGTACTTC	CASRLGPGTTSSYEQYF
TRBV2	-	15	once	TRBJ2-7	TGTGCCAGCAGTGAGGTGACAGCGGTTTCCTACGAGCAGTACTTC	CASSEVTAVSYEQYF
TRBV28	TRBD2	16	-	TRBJ2-1	TGTGCCAGCAGTTTAACTAGCGGGAGTTCCTACAATGAGCAGTTCTTC	CASSLTSGSSYNEQFF
TRBV28	-	14	-	TRBJ1-1	TGTGCCAGCAGTCCGCTGACAGTTAACACTGAAGCTTTCTTT	CASSPLTVNTEAFF
TRBV7-9	-	17	-	TRBJ1-4	TGTGCCAGCAGCTCGACACGAAACGGAGCCGGTAATGAAAAACTGTTTTTT	CASSSTRNGAGNEKLFF
TRBV7-2	-	13	-	TRBJ2-7	TGTGCCAGCAGCTCCCCTAGCGTGGGCGAGCAGTACTTC	CASSSPSVGEQYF
TRBV7-6	-	13	few	TRBJ1-4	TGTGCCAGCAGCTTGGGGACGGATGAAAAACTGTTTTTT	CASSLGTDEKLFF
TRBV28	TRBD2	16	-	TRBJ2-1	TGTGCCAGCAGTTCCCTTAGCGGGAGCTCCTACAATGAGCAGTTCTTC	CASSSLSGSSYNEQFF
TRBV13	TRBD2	18	-	TRBJ2-2	TGTGCCAGCAGCTCTCTAGGGGCGGGAGCAAAGGACACCGGGGAGCTGTTTTTT	CASSSLGAGAKDTGELFF